This T cell receptor (beta chain) came from a study of blood T cells in healthy people across ages (dated by TCRdb to 2014 to 2015). Regarding the research as a whole: In model experiments, template switching captured about one uniquely barcoded TCR beta cDNA molecule for every two T cells. Using deep sequencing normalized with unique cDNA molecular identifiers, the study measured how TCR beta repertoire diversity changes with age. The donors were divided into four age groups: young (average around 16 years), middle-aged (under 40), aged (roughly 66) and long-lived (82). Donors of different ages were randomly distributed across sequencing lanes to avoid experimental bias. For two donors (one aged 18 to 30 and one aged 80 or older), the study analyzed two additional independent replicas of 1 million unique cDNA reads from the same blood draw.

Regarding this clonotype: Its cognate antigen has yet to be identified. It has no much larger one-base neighbor in the sample; base qualities were not kept.

Broader findings and caveats from the paper: The percentage of naive T cells measured by flow cytometry correlated strongly with observed TCR beta diversity. The CMV infection status of donors was not known, potentially confounding age-related changes in expanded clonotypes. Compared with the aged group, the long-lived group had more naive CD4+ T cells, fewer expanded clones and increased TCR diversity, a pattern suggesting age selection. Observed TCR beta diversity per million T cells fell roughly linearly with age, and a significant reduction was already apparent by age about 43. Estimates of total diversity based on one million sequenced T cells were considered lower bounds and underestimates. Conclusive comparison of naive and antigen-experienced compartments was prevented by the profiling of bulk unsorted PBMCs.

Between the V and J ends, shortened by 6 bases and 4 bases respectively, the junction contains 18 bases. The CDR3 contains 15 residues, cysteine and phenylalanine counted. The retained sequence is limited to the CDR3, 45 bases, with the frame set at the first base. CDR1 and CDR2 were assigned from the germline V gene as SNHLY and FYNNEI. The library was generated by 5' RACE. The sequencer was an Illumina HiSeq 2500. The second PCR ran for about 6 to 11 cycles and used a J-beta primer mix along with a sample-barcoded 5' primer. A unique molecular identifier was introduced onto each TCR beta cDNA molecule by a template-switch 5' adaptor carrying 12 random nucleotides. Each sample yielded at least 2.5 million CDR3-containing paired-end reads. The Mint cDNA synthesis kit, primed by a TRBC-specific oligonucleotide, was used to synthesize first-strand cDNA from all RNA. Following uracil-DNA glycosylase treatment, a first 18-cycle PCR with universal primers M1SS and BC2_uni_R was performed on all cDNA. In the original analysis: For normalization, 1 million high-quality reads were randomly selected from each sample, with every read carrying a distinct molecular identifier. Instead of being binned into consensus sequences, reads that shared molecular identifiers were thrown out. MiTCR, set to a Q25 quality threshold and the strictest error-elimination algorithm, was used for CDR3 identification, clonotype clustering and error correction. A nonparametric unseen species model with Euler transformation was used to estimate a lower bound on total TCR beta diversity. TCRdb trimmed public reads at Q25 via fastp, called clones via MiXCR and kept in-frame beta chains. Rows are unified per CDR3 protein, each entry keeping the most common DNA and genes. TCRdb, not the original authors, processed these V and J calls. The sample table contains approximately 820,000 distinct CDR3 sequences; only one count was recorded for roughly 44% of them. Of the sample, approximately 20% is held by the ten largest clones.

Donors were under 40 systemically healthy Caucasian individuals from Russia aged 6 to 90 years. Ten milliliters of peripheral blood were drawn from each donor into EDTA-treated Vacutainer tubes. Ficoll-Paque density-gradient centrifugation was used to isolate PBMCs, with at least 7 million obtained per sample. Total RNA, at least 5 micrograms per sample, was extracted from PBMCs with Trizol reagent. The percentages of naive CD45RAhigh/CD27high T cells were determined by flow cytometry on a PBMC aliquot from every donor. The chain is assembled from TRBV2 and TRBJ1-2; 5 matching bases give a weak D call of TRBD1. The origin of this receptor is a man in his fifties or sixties in good health. Sequencing was done on a sample of blood. The CDR3 is CASSPERAGVYGYTF. DNA sequence: TGTGCCAGCAGCCCGGAGAGGGCGGGGGTCTATGGCTACACCTTC.